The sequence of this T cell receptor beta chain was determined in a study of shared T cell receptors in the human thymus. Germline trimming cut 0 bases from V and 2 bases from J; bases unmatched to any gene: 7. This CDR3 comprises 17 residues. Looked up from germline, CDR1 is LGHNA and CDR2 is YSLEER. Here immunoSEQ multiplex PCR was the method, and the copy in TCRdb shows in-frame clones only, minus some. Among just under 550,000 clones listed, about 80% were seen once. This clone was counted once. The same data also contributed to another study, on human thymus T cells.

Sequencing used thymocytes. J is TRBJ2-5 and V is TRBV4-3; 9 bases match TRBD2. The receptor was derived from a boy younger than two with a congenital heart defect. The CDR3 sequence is CASSQDGLAGYQETQYF. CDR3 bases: TGCGCCAGCAGCCAAGATGGGCTAGCGGGATATCAAGAGACCCAGTACTTC.